Reported below is one TCR beta chain. What it binds is unknown. These data come from a study of cytomegalovirus exposure and HLA in healthy donors. Notes on the study in general: Indistinguishable V segments such as TRBV6-2 and TRBV6-3 were excluded.

Primers for the PCR totalled 60 Vbeta and 13 Jbeta. Sequenced by immunoSEQ multiplex PCR; TCRdb stores in-frame clones only, minus some. This sample has approximately 160,000 clones, with over 65% found just once. Germline V gene data show CDR1 as LNHDA and CDR2 as SQIVND (reference sequence). V lost 4 bases and J 0 bases, leaving 10 bases between the germline ends. The CDR3 length is 15 residues. V gene TRBV19 combines with J gene TRBJ1-5; weak D call: TRBD1 (6 bases). The sequencing sample was made of PBMCs. This clonotype was sampled from a woman younger than 45 in good health and CMV-seropositive. CDR3 loop: CASSTTGYSNQPQHF. Here the CDR3 DNA reads TGTGCCAGTAGTACGACAGGTTATAGCAATCAGCCCCAGCATTTT.